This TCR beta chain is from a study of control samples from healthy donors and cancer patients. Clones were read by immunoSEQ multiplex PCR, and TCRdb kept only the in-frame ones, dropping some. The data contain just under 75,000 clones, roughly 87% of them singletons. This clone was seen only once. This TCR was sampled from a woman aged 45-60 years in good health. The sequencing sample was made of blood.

The DNA of the CDR3 is TGTGCCAGCACCCTGCAGGGGGAAGAGACCCAGTACTTC. It is translated as CASTLQGEETQYF. This chain joins TRBV7-9 and TRBJ2-5; 7 bases agree with TRBD1. Germline CDR1 SEHNR, CDR2 FQNEAQ (reference sequence). The CDR3 covers 13 residues. Losses at the gene ends were 7 bases for V and 3 bases for J; bases not matched to a gene: 5. Based on the CDR3 plus reference TRBV7-9 and TRBJ2-5, the full variable domain is DTGVSQNPRHKITKRGQNVTFRCDPISEHNRLYWYRQTLGQGPEFLTYFQNEAQLEKSRLLSDRFSAERPKGSFSTLEIQRTEQGDSAMYLCASTLQGEETQYFGPGTRLLVL.